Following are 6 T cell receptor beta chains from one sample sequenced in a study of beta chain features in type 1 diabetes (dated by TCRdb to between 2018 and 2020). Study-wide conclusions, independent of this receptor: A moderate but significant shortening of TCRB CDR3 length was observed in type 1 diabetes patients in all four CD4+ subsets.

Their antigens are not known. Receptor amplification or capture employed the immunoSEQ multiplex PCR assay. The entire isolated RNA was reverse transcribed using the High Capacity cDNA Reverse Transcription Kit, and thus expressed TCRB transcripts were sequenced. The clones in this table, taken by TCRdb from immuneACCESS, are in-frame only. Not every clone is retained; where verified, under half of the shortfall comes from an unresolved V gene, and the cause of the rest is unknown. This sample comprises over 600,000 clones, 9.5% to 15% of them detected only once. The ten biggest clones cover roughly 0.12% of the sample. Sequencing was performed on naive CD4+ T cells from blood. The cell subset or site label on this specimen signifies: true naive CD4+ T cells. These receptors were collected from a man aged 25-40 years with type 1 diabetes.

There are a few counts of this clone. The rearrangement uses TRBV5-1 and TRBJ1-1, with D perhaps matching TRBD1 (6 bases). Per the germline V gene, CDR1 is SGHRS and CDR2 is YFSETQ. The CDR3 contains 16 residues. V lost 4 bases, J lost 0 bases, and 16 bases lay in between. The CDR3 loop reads CASSIQPGQVNTEAFF. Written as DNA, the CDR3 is TGCGCCAGCAGCATCCAACCGGGACAAGTGAACACTGAAGCTTTCTTT.

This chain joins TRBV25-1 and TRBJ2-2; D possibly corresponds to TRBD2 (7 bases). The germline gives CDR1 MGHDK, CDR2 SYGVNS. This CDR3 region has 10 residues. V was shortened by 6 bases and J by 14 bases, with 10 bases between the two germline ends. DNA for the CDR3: TGTGCCAGCAGAAGCGGGACACTGTTTTTT. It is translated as CASRSGTLFF.

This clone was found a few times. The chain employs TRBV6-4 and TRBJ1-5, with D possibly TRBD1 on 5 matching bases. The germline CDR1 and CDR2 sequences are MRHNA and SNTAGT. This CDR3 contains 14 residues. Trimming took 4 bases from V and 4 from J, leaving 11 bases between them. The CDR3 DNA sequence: TGTGCCAGCAGTGCAGAGCAGGGTAATCAGCCCCAGCATTTT. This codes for CASSAEQGNQPQHF.

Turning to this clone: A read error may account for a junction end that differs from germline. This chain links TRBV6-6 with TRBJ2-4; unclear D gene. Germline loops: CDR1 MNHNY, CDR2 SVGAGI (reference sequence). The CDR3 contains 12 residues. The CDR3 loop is CASSYSGGRTNF. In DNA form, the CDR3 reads TGTGCCAGCAGTTACTCTGGTGGGCGTACGAACTTC.

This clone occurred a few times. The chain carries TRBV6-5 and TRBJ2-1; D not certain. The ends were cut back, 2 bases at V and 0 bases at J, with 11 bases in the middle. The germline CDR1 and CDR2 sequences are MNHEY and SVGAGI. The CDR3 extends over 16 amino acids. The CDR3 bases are TGTGCCAGCAGTTACACGAGTTCGAGCTCCTACAATGAGCAGTTCTTC. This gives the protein CASSYTSSSSYNEQFF.

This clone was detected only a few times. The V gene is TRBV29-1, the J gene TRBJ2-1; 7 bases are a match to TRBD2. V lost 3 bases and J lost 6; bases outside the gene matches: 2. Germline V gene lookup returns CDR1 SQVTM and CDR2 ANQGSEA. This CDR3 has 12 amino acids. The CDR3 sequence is CSVDGGGNEQFF. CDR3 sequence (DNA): TGCAGCGTTGATGGGGGGGGCAATGAGCAGTTCTTC.